This TCR beta chain was recorded in a study of chemoradiotherapy in HPV16-positive cancers. For this clone: The antigen remains unidentified.

Assay: immunoSEQ multiplex PCR; the TCRdb copy retains only in-frame clones and omits some. The sample includes approximately 9,400 clones, 85% to 90% of them seen just once. V was pared by 0 bases and J by 0 bases, with 6 bases of the junction left unmatched. The germline gives CDR1 SGHNT, CDR2 YYREEE (reference sequence). This CDR3 has 17 residues. Study results and caveats: Candidate HPV-specific clones and E7-related TCR motifs grew in tumor during treatment.

This receptor was taken from a human donor with HPV-associated anogenital cancer. The sample was blood, taken from a patient who underwent chemoradiotherapy. The J gene is TRBJ2-1, the V gene TRBV5-4; 7 bases match TRBD2. CDR3 protein: CASSLVRGDSSYNEQFF. CDR3 nucleotides: TGTGCCAGCAGCTTGGTACGGGGGGACTCCTCCTACAATGAGCAGTTCTTC.